One and the same sample provided the 15 T cell receptor beta chains below, sequenced in a study of cytomegalovirus exposure and HLA in healthy donors. Both 60 Vbeta primers and 13 Jbeta primers went into the PCR. Here immunoSEQ multiplex PCR was the method, and the copy in TCRdb shows in-frame clones only, minus some. Of 150,000 to 200,000 clones listed, roughly 83% are singletons. The sample comprised PBMCs. These TCRs come from a woman in her 50s in good health and CMV-seronegative.

This chain uses TRBV2 with TRBJ2-2; weak D call: TRBD2 (6 bases). Germline CDR1 reads SNHLY; CDR2 reads FYNNEI. The CDR3 loop spans 15 amino acids. The V end was cut by 8 bases, the J end by 0 bases, with 13 bases between. CDR3 sequence: CASLREVPNTGELFF. CDR3 DNA: TGTGCCAGCCTAAGGGAGGTCCCGAACACCGGGGAGCTGTTTTTT.

V is TRBV4-3 and J is TRBJ1-2; D not resolved. Trimming pared 1 base from V and 0 bases from J, leaving 9 bases between. From germline, CDR1 is LGHNA and CDR2 YSLEER. This CDR3 region has 15 residues. In nucleotides, the CDR3 is TGCGCCAGCAGCCAAGTCGTCACTTCTAACTATGGCTACACCTTC. Translating it yields CASSQVVTSNYGYTF.

This clone was observed a few times. This rearrangement joins TRBV6-1 to TRBJ2-6; D is uncertain. Per germline, CDR1 MNHNS and CDR2 SASEGT. This CDR3 has 14 residues. Trimming shortened V by 7 bases and J by 0 bases, and 7 bases separated the two germline ends. In DNA form, the CDR3 reads TGTGCCAGCATCACACCCTCTGGGGCCAACGTCCTGACTTTC. As protein: CASITPSGANVLTF.

This chain links TRBV11-2 with TRBJ2-2; D is undetermined. Germline loops: CDR1 SGHAT, CDR2 FQNNGV. The V end lost 3 bases, the J end lost 1 base, and 21 bases lay between the germline ends. The CDR3 contains 19 residues. The CDR3 nucleotides are TGTGCCAGCAGCTTCTCGCTGTTGGGCCCCCCCGAGAACACCGGGGAGCTGTTTTTT. The encoded protein is CASSFSLLGPPENTGELFF.

This clone appeared once. The chain recombines TRBV11-2 with TRBJ2-5; 10 bases fit TRBD2. The CDR3 is made up of 15 amino acids. With 5 bases clipped from V and 5 bases from J, the junction kept 8 bases outside the gene matches. In germline, CDR1 is SGHAT, CDR2 FQNNGV. CDR3 nucleotides: TGTGCCAGCAGCGGAGACCTAGCGGGGGCTGAGACCCAGTACTTC. Its protein is CASSGDLAGAETQYF.

The gene calls are TRBV10-3 and TRBJ1-2, with 10 bases lining up with TRBD1. This CDR3 has 14 residues. Germline CDR1 reads ENHRY; CDR2 reads SYGVKD. V dropped 6 bases and J dropped 1; count of bases not matched to a gene: 2. CDR3 residues: CAIRTGGLNYGYTF. In DNA, the CDR3 is TGTGCCATCAGGACAGGGGGCCTTAACTATGGCTACACCTTC.

This clone was seen a single time. V gene TRBV9 combines with J gene TRBJ1-2; D is unresolved. The germline V and J ends were trimmed by 0 bases and 0 bases, with 9 bases remaining between them. The CDR3 is 15 amino acids. Germline lookup yields CDR1 SGDLS and CDR2 YYNGEE. The CDR3 loop is CASSVEVGANYGYTF. For the CDR3, the DNA is TGTGCCAGCAGCGTAGAGGTGGGAGCTAACTATGGCTACACCTTC. Drawing the rest from reference TRBV9 and TRBJ1-2, the complete variable domain is DSGVTQTPKHLITATGQRVTLRCSPRSGDLSVYWYQQSLDQGLQFLIQYYNGEERAKGNILERFSAQQFPDLHSELNLSSLELGDSALYFCASSVEVGANYGYTFGSGTRLTVV.

Only one count was recorded for this clone. This chain joins TRBV7-8 and TRBJ1-1, with no clear D. This CDR3 is built from 13 residues. Between the trimmed V and J ends, which lost 5 bases and 4 bases, there was a span of 11 bases. Germline values: CDR1 SGHVS, CDR2 FQNEAQ. The CDR3 here is CASSITRFTEAFF. In DNA form, the CDR3 reads TGTGCCAGCAGCATTACTAGGTTCACTGAAGCTTTCTTT.

The V and J genes are TRBV11-3 and TRBJ2-2, with no clear D. CDR1 and CDR2 (germline): SGHNT, YENEEA. V was clipped by 0 bases and J by 1 base, with 9 bases between them. The CDR3 runs 16 residues. The CDR3 nucleotides read TGTGCCAGCAGCTTAGATTTGGCAGAGAACACCGGGGAGCTGTTTTTT. The encoded protein is CASSLDLAENTGELFF.

The chain links TRBV28 to TRBJ2-1; 11 bases map to TRBD2. Germline trimming cut 1 base from V and 3 bases from J; bases unmatched to any gene: 11. The CDR3 is made up of 19 amino acids. In germline, CDR1 is MDHEN, CDR2 SYDVKM. CDR3 sequence reads: CASSLLLAGGLRDYNEQFF. In nucleotides, the CDR3 is TGTGCCAGCAGTTTATTGCTAGCGGGGGGTTTAAGGGACTACAATGAGCAGTTCTTC. The whole variable domain, filled in from reference TRBV28 and TRBJ2-1, reads DVKVTQSSRYLVKRTGEKVFLECVQDMDHENMFWYRQDPGLGLRLIYFSYDVKMKEKGDIPEGYSVSREKKERFSLILESASTNQTSMYLCASSLLLAGGLRDYNEQFFGPGTRLTVL.

The V and J genes are TRBV6-4 and TRBJ2-1; 11 nucleotides align to TRBD2. Germline V gene lookup returns CDR1 MRHNA and CDR2 SNTAGT. This CDR3 has 16 residues. The ends lost 2 bases at V and 6 bases at J; junction bases unmatched: 6. The CDR3 protein is CASSDPTSGTPNEQFF. The CDR3 bases are TGTGCCAGCAGTGACCCGACTAGCGGGACTCCCAATGAGCAGTTCTTC.

This clone has more than one count but fewer than ten. The chain is built from TRBV4-1 and TRBJ1-6, with D tentatively TRBD1 (6 bases). This CDR3 has 14 residues. Trimming shortened V by 1 base and J by 9 bases, and 10 bases separated the two germline ends. Germline loops: CDR1 MGHRA, CDR2 YSYEKL. The CDR3 sequence: CASSQGRGRSPLHF. CDR3 bases: TGCGCCAGCAGCCAAGGCAGGGGTCGTTCACCCCTCCACTTT.

This clone was detected once. The V and J genes are TRBV11-3 and TRBJ2-2, with D hard to call. V lost 4 bases and J lost 6, with 9 bases in between. There are 13 residues in the CDR3. The germline V gene encodes CDR1 SGHNT and CDR2 YENEEA. The CDR3 nucleotides are TGTGCCAGCAGCTCCACACCTTCCGGGGAGCTGTTTTTT. Residues: CASSSTPSGELFF.

The rearrangement uses TRBV19 and TRBJ1-5; 8 bases match TRBD1. Unmatched junction bases numbered 15, after V lost 10 bases and J lost 1 base. The CDR3 is made up of 17 amino acids. Looked up from germline, CDR1 is LNHDA and CDR2 is SQIVND (reference sequence). The DNA for the CDR3 is TGTGCCACCGCAGCAGGGGGCGAACCCGAAAGCAATCAGCCCCAGCATTTT. Amino acids: CATAAGGEPESNQPQHF.

The count of this clone is one. The chain couples TRBV5-1 to TRBJ2-2; 9 bases align to TRBD1. Unmatched junction bases numbered 7, after V lost 4 bases and J lost 6 bases. The CDR3 has 15 residues. CDR1 and CDR2 (germline): SGHRS, YFSETQ. The CDR3 DNA is TGCGCCAGCAGCCATGGGGACAGGGCTCCCGGGGAGCTGTTTTTT. It yields the protein CASSHGDRAPGELFF.